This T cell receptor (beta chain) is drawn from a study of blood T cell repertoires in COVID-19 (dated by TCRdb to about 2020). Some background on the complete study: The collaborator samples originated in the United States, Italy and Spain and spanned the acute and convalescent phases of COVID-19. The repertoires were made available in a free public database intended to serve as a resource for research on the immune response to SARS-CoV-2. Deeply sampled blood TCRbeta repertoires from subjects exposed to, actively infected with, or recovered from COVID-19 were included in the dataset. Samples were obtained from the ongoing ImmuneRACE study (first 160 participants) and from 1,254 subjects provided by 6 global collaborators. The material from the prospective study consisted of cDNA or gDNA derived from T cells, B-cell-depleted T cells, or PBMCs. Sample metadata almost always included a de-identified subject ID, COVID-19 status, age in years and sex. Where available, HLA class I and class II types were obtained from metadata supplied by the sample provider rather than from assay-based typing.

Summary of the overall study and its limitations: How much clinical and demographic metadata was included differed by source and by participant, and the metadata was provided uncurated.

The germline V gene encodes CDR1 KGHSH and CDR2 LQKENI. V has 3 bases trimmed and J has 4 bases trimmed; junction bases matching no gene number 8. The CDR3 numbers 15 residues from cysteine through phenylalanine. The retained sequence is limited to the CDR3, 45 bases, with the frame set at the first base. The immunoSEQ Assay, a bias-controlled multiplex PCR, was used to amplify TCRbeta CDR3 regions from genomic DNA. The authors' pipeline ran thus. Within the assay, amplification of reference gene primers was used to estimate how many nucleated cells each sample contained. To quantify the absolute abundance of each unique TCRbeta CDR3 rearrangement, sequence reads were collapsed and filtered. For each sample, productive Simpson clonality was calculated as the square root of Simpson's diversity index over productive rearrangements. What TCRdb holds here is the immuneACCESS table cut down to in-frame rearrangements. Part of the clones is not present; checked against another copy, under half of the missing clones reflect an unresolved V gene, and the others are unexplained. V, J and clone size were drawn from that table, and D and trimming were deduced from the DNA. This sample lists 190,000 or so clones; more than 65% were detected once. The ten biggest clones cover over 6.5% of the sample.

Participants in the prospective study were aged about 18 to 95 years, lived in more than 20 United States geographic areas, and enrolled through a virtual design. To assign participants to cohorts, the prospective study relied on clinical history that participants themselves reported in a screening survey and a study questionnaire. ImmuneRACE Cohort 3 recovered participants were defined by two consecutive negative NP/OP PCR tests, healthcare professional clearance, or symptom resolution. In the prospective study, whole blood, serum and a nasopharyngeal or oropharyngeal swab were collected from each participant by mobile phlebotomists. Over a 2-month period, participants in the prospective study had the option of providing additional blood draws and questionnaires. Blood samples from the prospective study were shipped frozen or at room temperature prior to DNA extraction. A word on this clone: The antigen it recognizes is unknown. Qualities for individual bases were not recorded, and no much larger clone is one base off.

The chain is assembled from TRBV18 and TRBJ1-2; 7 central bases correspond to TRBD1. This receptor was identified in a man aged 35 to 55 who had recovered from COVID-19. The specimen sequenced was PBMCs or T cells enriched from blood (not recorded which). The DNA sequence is TGTGCCAGCTCACCGACAGGGAGGTCGGTCTATGGCTACACCTTC. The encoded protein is CASSPTGRSVYGYTF.